What follows are 29 T cell receptor beta chains derived from one specimen sequenced in a study of cytomegalovirus exposure and HLA in healthy donors. PCR used 60 Vbeta primers and 13 Jbeta primers. TCRdb's table, derived via immunoSEQ multiplex PCR, lists solely in-frame clones and lacks some. The sample lists around 210,000 clones, 70% to 80% occurring once. Sample: PBMCs. These receptors all stem from a woman aged 25 to 39 in good health and CMV-seronegative.

The chain recombines TRBV7-2 with TRBJ1-1, with D unresolved. The V and J ends lost 6 bases and 0 bases respectively, with 8 bases between them. Germline loops: CDR1 SGHTA, CDR2 FQGNSA. This CDR3 has 13 amino acids. The CDR3 protein is CASSLVLNTEAFF. DNA for the CDR3: TGTGCCAGCAGTCTAGTTCTGAACACTGAAGCTTTCTTT.

CDR3 sequence reads: CASSSPGTAFEFF. DNA for the CDR3: TGTGCCAGCAGTTCCCCCGGGACTGCGTTTGAGTTCTTC. This chain joins TRBV6-5 and TRBJ2-1; the D gene is possibly TRBD2 (6 bases). The V gene's germline CDR1 is MNHEY and CDR2 SVGAGI. Trimming shortened V by 4 bases and J by 14 bases, and 18 bases separated the two germline ends. This CDR3 has 13 residues.

The CDR3 coding sequence is TGTGCCAGCAGCTTGCACGGGAGGGTCGAGCAGTACTTC. Encoded protein: CASSLHGRVEQYF. The rearrangement joins TRBV7-9 to TRBJ2-7; 8 bases fit TRBD2. Germline CDR1 and CDR2: SEHNR and FQNEAQ (reference sequence). The CDR3 runs to 13 residues. V shed 3 bases and J 6 bases; nucleotides not matched to a gene: 4. Supplemented by reference TRBV7-9 and TRBJ2-7, the full variable domain reads DTGVSQNPRHKITKRGQNVTFRCDPISEHNRLYWYRQTLGQGPEFLTYFQNEAQLEKSRLLSDRFSAERPKGSFSTLEIQRTEQGDSAMYLCASSLHGRVEQYFGPGTRLTVT.

This clone was recorded only once. The V gene is TRBV27, the J gene TRBJ2-1; 11 nucleotides align to TRBD2. CDR3 length: 16 residues. CDR1 is MNHEY and CDR2 is SMNVEV in the germline V gene (reference sequence). V lost 5 bases to trimming and J lost 2 bases; unmatched junction nucleotides: 5. CDR3 bases: TGTGCCAGCAGTCCTGGGACTAGCGGAACCTACAATGAGCAGTTCTTC. Translating gives CASSPGTSGTYNEQFF.

The rearrangement uses TRBV19 and TRBJ2-7; 7 positions agree with TRBD1. The germline V gene encodes CDR1 LNHDA and CDR2 SQIVND (reference sequence). The CDR3 spans 14 residues. V lost 7 bases and J lost 2; bases outside the gene matches: 8. The CDR3 DNA follows: TGTGCCAGTAAGATCGGGACAGTAGCCTACGAGCAGTACTTC. As protein: CASKIGTVAYEQYF.

The chain uses TRBV5-1 and TRBJ2-2; TRBD2 might be the D (5 bases). The CDR3 has 15 amino acids. The V end was cut by 1 base, the J end by 4 bases, with 11 bases between. From germline, CDR1 is SGHRS and CDR2 YFSETQ. The DNA of the CDR3 is TGCGCCAGCAGCTTGTTGCAGGACTCCACCGGGGAGCTGTTTTTT. This gives the protein CASSLLQDSTGELFF. Full variable domain (missing parts from reference TRBV5-1 and TRBJ2-2): KAGVTQTPRYLIKTRGQQVTLSCSPISGHRSVSWYQQTPGQGLQFLFEYFSETQRNKGNFPGRFSGRQFSNSRSEMNVSTLELGDSALYLCASSLLQDSTGELFFGEGSRLTVL.

The chain combines TRBV15 with TRBJ2-2, with D perhaps TRBD2 (7 bases). Germline V gene sequence: CDR1 LNHNV, CDR2 YYDKDF (reference sequence). This CDR3 is built from 14 residues. The V end lost 8 bases, the J end lost 6 bases, and 16 bases lay between the germline ends. CDR3 loop: CATGRRGRAGELFF. The CDR3 region has the DNA TGTGCCACCGGGCGGCGGGGGCGGGCCGGGGAGCTGTTTTTT.

This chain uses TRBV2 with TRBJ1-1; a possible D gene is TRBD1 (5 bases). V was cut by 7 bases and J by 5 bases, with 14 bases left in between. Germline V gene sequence: CDR1 SNHLY, CDR2 FYNNEI. The CDR3 covers 13 residues. CDR3 amino acids: CASTGGVGTEAFF. The CDR3 nucleotides read TGTGCCAGCACCGGAGGGGTAGGAACTGAAGCTTTCTTT. The full variable domain, in which reference TRBV2 and TRBJ1-1 provide the parts outside the CDR3, is EPEVTQTPSHQVTQMGQEVILRCVPISNHLYFYWYRQILGQKVEFLVSFYNNEISEKSEIFDDQFSVERPDGSNFTLKIRSTKLEDSAMYFCASTGGVGTEAFFGQGTRLTVV.

The genes are TRBV28 and TRBJ2-1; D gene uncertain. CDR1 and CDR2 (germline): MDHEN, SYDVKM. Trimming shortened V by 4 bases and J by 6 bases, and 16 bases separated the two germline ends. The CDR3 runs to 15 residues. As DNA, the CDR3 is TGTGCCAGCAGTTCGTCTGATGCGACAAGCAATGAGCAGTTCTTC. Protein product: CASSSSDATSNEQFF. The entire variable domain, with the rest obtained from reference TRBV28 and TRBJ2-1, is as follows: DVKVTQSSRYLVKRTGEKVFLECVQDMDHENMFWYRQDPGLGLRLIYFSYDVKMKEKGDIPEGYSVSREKKERFSLILESASTNQTSMYLCASSSSDATSNEQFFGPGTRLTVL.

The gene calls are TRBV19 and TRBJ1-4; 7 nucleotides agree with TRBD1. J gave up 7 bases and V 6 bases, and 11 bases lay outside the gene matches. The CDR3 spans 15 residues. Germline assignment: CDR1 LNHDA and CDR2 SQIVND (reference sequence). The CDR3 loop is CASSNIQGRGEKLFF. The CDR3 DNA sequence: TGTGCCAGTAGCAACATACAGGGGCGCGGTGAAAAACTGTTTTTT.

V and J are TRBV9 and TRBJ2-1; TRBD2 agrees at 8 bases. V was pared by 4 bases and J by 5 bases, with 11 bases of the junction left unmatched. Germline CDR1 reads SGDLS; CDR2 reads YYNGEE. The CDR3 sequence is 16 residues long. Here the CDR3 DNA reads TGTGCCAGCAGCCCACTTCTGGCGGGGGGACACAATGAGCAGTTCTTC. It yields the protein CASSPLLAGGHNEQFF.

This clone came up once. This chain connects TRBV6-1 to TRBJ2-7; D not resolved. CDR1 and CDR2 from the germline V gene are MNHNS and SASEGT. This CDR3 has 15 amino acids. The V end was cut by 0 bases, the J end by 0 bases, with 9 bases between. CDR3 bases: TGTGCCAGCAGTGAAGCCAGGTACACCTCCTACGAGCAGTACTTC. Its protein product is CASSEARYTSYEQYF.

The sample holds a few counts of this clone. The chain joins TRBV29-1 to TRBJ2-7; TRBD1 aligns across 8 bases. V lost 1 base and J lost 5; bases outside the gene matches: 4. The germline V gene encodes CDR1 SQVTM and CDR2 ANQGSEA. This CDR3 comprises 13 residues. CDR3 nucleotide sequence: TGCAGCGTTGAAGCGGACAGGGCGGACGAGCAGTACTTC. Its translation is CSVEADRADEQYF.

This chain links TRBV5-6 with TRBJ2-1; a weak D match, TRBD2 (5 bases). This CDR3 is 16 amino acids long. Trimming took 1 base from V and 0 from J, leaving 11 bases between them. Germline V gene data show CDR1 as SGHDT and CDR2 as YYEEEE. CDR3 in amino acids: CASSLKPAGSYNEQFF. CDR3 in DNA: TGTGCCAGCAGCTTGAAACCCGCGGGCTCCTACAATGAGCAGTTCTTC.

About this clone: Relative to the germline gene, one junction end is altered; a read error may explain this. The chain couples TRBV7-9 to TRBJ1-2, with 10 nucleotides matching TRBD1. This CDR3 region has 15 residues. Germline V gives CDR1 SEHNR, CDR2 FQNEAQ (reference sequence). CDR3 in amino acids: CSSSDGTGVIYGYTF. The DNA of the CDR3 is TGTTCCAGCAGCGACGGGACAGGGGTTATCTATGGCTACACCTTC.

The V and J genes are TRBV5-5 and TRBJ1-5; 10 nucleotides match TRBD1. The CDR3 consists of 17 residues. J was trimmed by 5 bases and V by 0 bases; bases with no gene match: 8. Germline V gives CDR1 SGHKS, CDR2 YYEKEE (reference sequence). CDR3 region: CASSLGEVTGGHQPQHF. CDR3 DNA sequence: TGTGCCAGCAGCTTGGGCGAGGTGACAGGGGGCCATCAGCCCCAGCATTTT.

This clone has just a few counts. The chain's CDR3 is CASSFGGGRETQYF. The DNA of the CDR3 is TGCGCCAGCAGCTTTGGGGGGGGACGAGAGACCCAGTACTTC. The genes are TRBV5-1 and TRBJ2-5, with 7 bases lining up with TRBD2. The V gene end was trimmed by 2 bases and the J gene end by 4 bases; junction bases not matched to a gene: 5. Looked up from germline, CDR1 is SGHRS and CDR2 is YFSETQ. This CDR3 has 14 residues.

The rearrangement joins TRBV2 to TRBJ2-5; 11 bases map to TRBD2. Per germline, CDR1 SNHLY and CDR2 FYNNEI. Losses at the gene ends were 5 bases for V and 7 bases for J; bases not matched to a gene: 6. The CDR3 has 14 residues. The CDR3 sequence: CASSNSGRASTQYF. The CDR3 DNA sequence: TGTGCCAGCAGTAATAGCGGGAGGGCCTCGACCCAGTACTTC.

This clone occurred once. This chain joins TRBV5-4 and TRBJ2-3; possible D gene TRBD1, 6 bases. The V end was cut by 3 bases, the J end by 0 bases, with 8 bases between. This CDR3 comprises 14 residues. Germline V lookup: CDR1 SGHNT, CDR2 YYREEE (reference sequence). CDR3 in DNA: TGTGCCAGCAGCTCGGACAGTAGCACAGATACGCAGTATTTT. Translated: CASSSDSSTDTQYF.

Here the CDR3 reads CASSPLQGAKLFF. The CDR3 DNA reads as TGTGCCAGCTCACCACTGCAGGGGGCGAAACTGTTTTTT. The chain links TRBV18 to TRBJ1-4, with 8 bases matching TRBD1. Germline V lookup: CDR1 KGHSH, CDR2 LQKENI. The length of the CDR3 is 13 residues. V shed 1 base, J shed 11 bases, and the junction held 3 bases outside the gene matches.

This chain links TRBV11-2 with TRBJ2-3; 7 bases are a match to TRBD1. CDR1 SGHAT and CDR2 FQNNGV come from the germline V gene. The CDR3 covers 13 residues. With 6 bases clipped from V and 8 bases from J, the junction kept 8 bases outside the gene matches. CDR3 loop: CASSQDRASTQYF. The CDR3 DNA reads as TGTGCCAGCAGTCAAGACAGGGCCAGTACGCAGTATTTT.

This clone was observed a single time. The J gene is TRBJ1-2, the V gene TRBV6-6, with TRBD1 identical over 9 bases. Germline V CDR1 and CDR2: MNHNY, SVGAGI (reference sequence). CDR3 length: 15 residues. V lost 2 bases, J lost 7 bases, and 8 bases stayed unmatched. The CDR3 reads CASSYRIGTGLGYTF. The CDR3, as DNA: TGTGCCAGCAGTTACCGAATTGGGACAGGGCTTGGCTACACCTTC.

The rearrangement links TRBV27 to TRBJ1-1, with D unresolved. Trimming stripped 2 bases from V and 3 bases from J, with 16 bases between. From germline, CDR1 is MNHEY and CDR2 SMNVEV (reference sequence). The CDR3 loop spans 16 amino acids. CDR3 region: CASSLGPGVEDTEAFF. The CDR3 nucleotides read TGTGCCAGCAGTTTAGGCCCCGGGGTTGAGGACACTGAAGCTTTCTTT.

The rearrangement joins TRBV7-9 to TRBJ2-7; TRBD1 agrees at 10 bases. V was clipped by 8 bases and J by 3 bases; unmatched bases: 1. Germline loops: CDR1 SEHNR, CDR2 FQNEAQ (reference sequence). The CDR3 totals 12 residues. CDR3 in amino acids: CASGQGGYEQYF. For the CDR3, the DNA is TGTGCCAGCGGACAGGGGGGCTACGAGCAGTACTTC.

The CDR3 DNA reads TGTGCCAGCAGCTTGGGACAGTATGGCTACACCTTC. It yields the protein CASSLGQYGYTF. The genes are TRBV5-5 and TRBJ1-2, with D possibly being TRBD1 (5 bases). Germline loops: CDR1 SGHKS, CDR2 YYEKEE (reference sequence). CDR3 size: 12 residues. Trimming removed 0 bases from V and 5 bases from J, with 5 bases in between. Supplemented by reference TRBV5-5 and TRBJ1-2, the full variable domain reads DAGVTQSPTHLIKTRGQQVTLRCSPISGHKSVSWYQQVLGQGPQFIFQYYEKEERGRGNFPDRFSARQFPNYSSELNVNALLLGDSALYLCASSLGQYGYTFGSGTRLTVV.

This clone showed up just once. As DNA, the CDR3 is TGTGCCAGCAGCTTAGGGACAGGGAATTACAATGAGCAGTTCTTC. Translating it yields CASSLGTGNYNEQFF. V is TRBV11-2 and J is TRBJ2-1; 8 positions match TRBD1. The V gene's germline CDR1 is SGHAT and CDR2 FQNNGV. This CDR3 region has 15 residues. V dropped 1 base and J dropped 4; count of bases not matched to a gene: 3.

This clone was found once. The chain is built from TRBV2 and TRBJ2-7; the match to TRBD2 covers 8 bases. The CDR3 consists of 15 residues. V lost 8 bases, J lost 1 base, and 10 bases stayed unmatched. Germline V gives CDR1 SNHLY, CDR2 FYNNEI. CDR3 sequence reads: CASVVREGSSYEQYF. The CDR3 nucleotides are TGTGCCAGCGTGGTCCGGGAGGGTAGTTCCTACGAGCAGTACTTC.

The sample holds a few counts of this clone. The genes are TRBV9 and TRBJ2-3; D is perhaps TRBD2 (6 bases). CDR1 and CDR2 from the germline V gene are SGDLS and YYNGEE. The CDR3 totals 16 residues. Trimming left V 0 bases short and J 0 bases short, with 11 bases between. CDR3 protein: CASSVGVAASTDTQYF. The DNA for the CDR3 is TGTGCCAGCAGCGTAGGGGTAGCGGCTAGCACAGATACGCAGTATTTT.

As regards this clone: Germline and junction disagree at one end, which may indicate a read error. The chain combines TRBV7-9 with TRBJ2-7; the D is unclear. The CDR3 runs to 12 residues. Germline CDR1 SEHNR, CDR2 FQNEAQ (reference sequence). CDR3 coding DNA: TGTTCCAGCAGCTTATCGGGTCCCGAGCAGTACTTC. This sequence encodes CSSSLSGPEQYF.